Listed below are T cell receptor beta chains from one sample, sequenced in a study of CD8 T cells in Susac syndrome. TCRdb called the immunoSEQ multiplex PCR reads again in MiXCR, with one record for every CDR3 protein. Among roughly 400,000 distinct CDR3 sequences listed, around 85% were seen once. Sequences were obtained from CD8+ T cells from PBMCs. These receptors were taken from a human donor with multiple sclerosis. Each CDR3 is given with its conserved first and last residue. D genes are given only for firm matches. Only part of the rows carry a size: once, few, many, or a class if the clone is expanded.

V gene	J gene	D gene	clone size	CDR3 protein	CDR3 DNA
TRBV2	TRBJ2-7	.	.	CASSEALRVEATYEQYF	TGTGCCAGCAGTGAAGCGCTTCGGGTGGAAGCCACCTACGAGCAGTACTTC
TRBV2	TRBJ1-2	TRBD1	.	CASRTGTANNYGYTF	TGTGCCAGCCGGACCGGGACAGCGAATAACTATGGCTACACCTTC
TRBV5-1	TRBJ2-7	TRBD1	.	CASSLANRGPYEQYF	TGCGCCAGCAGCTTGGCCAACAGGGGCCCCTACGAGCAGTACTTC
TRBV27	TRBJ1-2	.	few	CASSPGGYGYTF	TGTGCCAGCAGTCCTGGGGGCTATGGCTACACCTTC
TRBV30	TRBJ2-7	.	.	CAWSSGEGYEQYF	TGTGCCTGGAGTTCAGGGGAAGGCTACGAGCAGTACTTC
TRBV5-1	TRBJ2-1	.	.	CASSLLPNNEQFF	TGCGCCAGCAGCTTGTTACCTAACAATGAGCAGTTCTTC
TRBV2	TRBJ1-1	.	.	CASVDGWNTEAFF	TGTGCCAGCGTGGACGGATGGAACACTGAAGCTTTCTTT
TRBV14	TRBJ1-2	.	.	CASSQDFNSYGYTF	TGTGCCAGCAGCCAAGATTTTAACAGCTATGGCTACACCTTC
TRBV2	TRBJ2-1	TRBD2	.	CASDTTSGSFDNEQFF	TGTGCCAGCGATACTACTAGCGGGAGCTTCGACAATGAGCAGTTCTTC
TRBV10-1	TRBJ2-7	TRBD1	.	CASSDPGTGYEQYF	TGCGCCAGCAGTGACCCCGGGACAGGCTACGAGCAGTACTTC
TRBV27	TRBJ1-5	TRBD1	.	CASSLADPGGFQPQHF	TGTGCCAGCAGTTTAGCCGACCCAGGGGGGTTTCAGCCCCAGCATTTT
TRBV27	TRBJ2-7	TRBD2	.	CASGYGGYHYKQYF	TGTGCCAGCGGATACGGGGGGTATCACTACAAGCAGTACTTC
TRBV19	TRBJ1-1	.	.	CASSIAPGTEAFF	TGTGCCAGTAGTATAGCACCGGGCACTGAAGCTTTCTTT
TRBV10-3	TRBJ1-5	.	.	CAISEPRSTGSLGGNQPQHF	TGTGCCATCAGTGAGCCGAGATCGACAGGAAGTTTGGGAGGCAATCAGCCCCAGCATTTT
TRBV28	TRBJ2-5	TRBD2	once	CASSLGAGMLETQYF	TGTGCCAGCAGTTTGGGAGCGGGAATGCTCGAGACCCAGTACTTC
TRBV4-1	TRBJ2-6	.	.	CASSPGWEANVLTF	TGCGCCAGCAGCCCCGGGTGGGAGGCCAACGTCCTGACTTTC
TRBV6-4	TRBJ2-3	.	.	CASSLRSGGKDTQYF	TGTGCCAGCTCCCTCCGGTCAGGGGGGAAAGATACGCAGTATTTT
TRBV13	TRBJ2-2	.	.	CASTKGENTGELFF	TGTGCCAGCACCAAGGGGGAGAACACCGGGGAGCTGTTTTTT
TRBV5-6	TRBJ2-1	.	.	CASSLTYLEQFF	TGTGCCAGCAGCTTGACATATCTGGAGCAGTTCTTC
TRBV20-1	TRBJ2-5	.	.	CSAPRQNEETQYF	TGCAGTGCCCCTCGACAGAACGAAGAGACCCAGTACTTC
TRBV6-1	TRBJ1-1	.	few	CASSAPLWGTEAFF	TGTGCCAGCAGCGCCCCTCTCTGGGGCACTGAAGCTTTCTTT
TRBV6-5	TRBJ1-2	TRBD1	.	CASITLGQGVYGYTF	TGTGCCAGCATTACCCTCGGACAGGGAGTCTATGGCTACACCTTC
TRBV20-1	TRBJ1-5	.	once	CSARDLGAVDQPQHF	TGCAGTGCTAGAGATCTGGGGGCGGTGGATCAGCCCCAGCATTTT
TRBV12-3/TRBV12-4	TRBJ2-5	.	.	CASSKRTEGYQETQYF	TGTGCCAGCAGTAAACGGACAGAGGGGTACCAAGAGACCCAGTACTTC
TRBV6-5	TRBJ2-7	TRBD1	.	CASSYSDRGEQYF	TGTGCCAGCAGTTACTCAGACAGGGGCGAGCAGTACTTC
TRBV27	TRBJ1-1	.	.	CASSFGAGVTEAFF	TGTGCCAGCAGTTTTGGGGCAGGGGTTACTGAAGCTTTCTTT
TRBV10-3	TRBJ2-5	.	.	CAISESGLQETQYF	TGTGCCATCAGTGAGTCGGGCCTCCAAGAGACCCAGTACTTC
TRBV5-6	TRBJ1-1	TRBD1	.	CASSPSGQGGNTEAFF	TGTGCCAGCAGCCCTTCAGGACAGGGGGGAAACACTGAAGCTTTCTTT
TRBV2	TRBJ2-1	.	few	CASSLYRDNEQFF	TGTGCCAGCAGTTTGTACAGGGACAATGAGCAGTTCTTC
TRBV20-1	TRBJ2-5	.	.	CSARIEIQETQYF	TGCAGTGCTAGAATCGAGATCCAAGAGACCCAGTACTTC
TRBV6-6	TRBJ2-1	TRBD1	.	CASSYVGQLPYNEQFF	TGTGCCAGCAGTTATGTGGGACAGCTGCCCTACAATGAGCAGTTCTTC
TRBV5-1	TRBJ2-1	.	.	CASSDPEDGEFF	TGCGCCAGCAGCGACCCGGAGGACGGGGAGTTCTTC
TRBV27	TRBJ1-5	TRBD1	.	CASSRGDGQPQHF	TGTGCCAGCAGCAGGGGGGATGGACAGCCCCAGCATTTT
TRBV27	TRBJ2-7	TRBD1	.	CASSWLGQSYEQYF	TGTGCCAGCAGTTGGTTGGGACAGAGTTACGAGCAGTACTTC
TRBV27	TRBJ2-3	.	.	CASSAQPGLYTDTQYF	TGTGCCAGCAGCGCCCAACCGGGACTCTACACAGATACGCAGTATTTT
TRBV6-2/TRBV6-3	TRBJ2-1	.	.	CASSWALHNEQFF	TGTGCCAGCAGTTGGGCCCTCCACAATGAGCAGTTCTTC
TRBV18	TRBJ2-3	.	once	CASSVGDGGDTQYF	TGTGCCAGCTCCGTCGGGGATGGCGGAGATACGCAGTATTTT
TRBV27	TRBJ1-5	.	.	CAWVRGNQPQHF	TGTGCTTGGGTGAGGGGCAATCAGCCCCAGCATTTT
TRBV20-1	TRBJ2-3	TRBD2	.	CSAHLGLLAGRTDTQYF	TGCAGTGCTCATTTAGGGCTACTAGCGGGGAGAACAGATACGCAGTATTTT
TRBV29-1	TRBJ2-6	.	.	CSVENSRAGANVLTF	TGCAGCGTTGAAAATTCAAGGGCTGGGGCCAACGTCCTGACTTTC
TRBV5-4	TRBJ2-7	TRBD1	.	CASSLASWGLGTGSEQYF	TGTGCCAGCAGCTTGGCGTCCTGGGGGCTAGGGACAGGCAGCGAGCAGTACTTC
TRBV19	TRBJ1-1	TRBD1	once	CASSKDRGITMNTEAFF	TGTGCCAGTAGCAAGGACAGGGGGATTACGATGAACACTGAAGCTTTCTTT
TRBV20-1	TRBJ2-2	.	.	CSARSGGTGELFF	TGCAGTGCTAGATCGGGCGGCACCGGGGAGCTGTTTTTT
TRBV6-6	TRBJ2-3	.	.	CAIQDSPPTDTQYF	TGTGCCATCCAGGACAGTCCACCCACAGATACGCAGTATTTT
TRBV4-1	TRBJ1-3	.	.	CASSQGPRLSSGNTIYF	TGCGCCAGCAGCCAGGGTCCCCGACTGAGCTCTGGAAACACCATATATTTT
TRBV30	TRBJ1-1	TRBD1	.	CAWTTGQGNTEAFF	TGTGCCTGGACCACAGGACAGGGGAACACTGAAGCTTTCTTT